This record looks at one T cell receptor beta chain sequence and its context. Its cognate antigen has yet to be identified. Within one base of it there is no much larger clone, and no base qualities were kept. Inclusive of the bounding cysteine and phenylalanine, the CDR3 is 14 residues long. Left in the record is the CDR3 DNA by itself, 42 bases read in frame from the first base. V ends up 8 bases short and J 0 bases short, with an unmatched junction base count of 9. CDR1 and CDR2, per the germline V gene (reference sequence), are DFQATT and SNEGSKA. The record originates from a study of patients and donors after allogeneic stem cell transplantation (dated by TCRdb to 2018 to 2021). The receptor library was made with RT-PCR. Data came from a NextSeq 550. TCRdb reprocessing: public reads trimmed at Q25 with fastp, clones called with MiXCR, in-frame beta chains kept. Rows are unified per CDR3 protein, each entry keeping the most common DNA and genes. In this sample the table shows about a million distinct CDR3 sequences, approximately 18% of which occur a single time. The ten most abundant clones make up under 6.5% of the sample.

The sequence joins TRBV20-1 to TRBJ1-1, with 7 middle bases fitting TRBD1. Sample: blood, either unsorted or a sorted T cell fraction (not recorded which). The source of this sequence is a human donor who was either an allogeneic HSCT recipient or a stem cell or donor lymphocyte infusion donor (not recorded which). It is not recorded whose cells these are; they may come from a transplant donor. The nucleotide sequence reads as follows: TGCAGTACTCCTCGACAGGGTTTGAACACTGAAGCTTTCTTT. Protein translation: CSTPRQGLNTEAFF.